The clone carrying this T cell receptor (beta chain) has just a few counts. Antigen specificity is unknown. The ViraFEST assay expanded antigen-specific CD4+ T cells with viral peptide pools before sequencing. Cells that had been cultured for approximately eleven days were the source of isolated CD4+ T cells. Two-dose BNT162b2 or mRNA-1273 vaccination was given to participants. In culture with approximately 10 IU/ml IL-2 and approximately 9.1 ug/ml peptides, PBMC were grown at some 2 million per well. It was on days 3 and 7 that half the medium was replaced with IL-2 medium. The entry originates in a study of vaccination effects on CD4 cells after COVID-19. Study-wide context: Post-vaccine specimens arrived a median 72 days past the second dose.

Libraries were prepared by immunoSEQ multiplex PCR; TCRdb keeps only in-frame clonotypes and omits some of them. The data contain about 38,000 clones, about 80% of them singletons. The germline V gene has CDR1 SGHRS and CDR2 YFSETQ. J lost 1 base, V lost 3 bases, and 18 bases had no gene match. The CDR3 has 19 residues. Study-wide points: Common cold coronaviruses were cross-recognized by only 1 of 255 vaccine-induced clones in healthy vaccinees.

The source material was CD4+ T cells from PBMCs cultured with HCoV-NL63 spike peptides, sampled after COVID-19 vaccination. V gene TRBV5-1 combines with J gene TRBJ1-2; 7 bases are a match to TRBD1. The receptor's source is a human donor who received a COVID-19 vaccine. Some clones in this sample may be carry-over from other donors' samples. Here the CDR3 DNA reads TGCGCCAGCAGCTGGAATGTACGACAGGGTAACATCGGTAACTATGGCTACACCTTC. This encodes CASSWNVRQGNIGNYGYTF.